The 13 T cell receptor beta chains given below trace back to one sample, sequenced in a study of blood T cell repertoires in COVID-19. TCRdb keeps only in-frame clones here, not all; method: immunoSEQ multiplex PCR. Of around 250,000 clones in the sample, around 90% were seen once. The specimen sequenced was peripheral blood. These receptors all come from a woman aged 40 to 50 who had recovered from COVID-19.

This chain joins TRBV6-2 or TRBV6-3 and TRBJ2-2, with D uncertain. Trimming took 0 bases from V and 3 from J, leaving 14 bases between them. The germline V gene encodes CDR1 MNHEY and CDR2 SVGEGT. The CDR3 is 17 amino acids. Here the CDR3 reads CASSYSPSTVYTGELFF. The DNA for the CDR3 is TGTGCCAGCAGTTACTCTCCCTCGACTGTATACACCGGGGAGCTGTTTTTT.

The rearrangement uses TRBV5-4 and TRBJ2-3; 12 nucleotides match TRBD2. The trim removed 4 bases at V and 4 bases at J, leaving 13 bases unmatched. There are 18 residues in the CDR3. Germline V gene sequence: CDR1 SGHNT, CDR2 YYREEE (reference sequence). The CDR3 DNA sequence: TGTGCCAGCAGCGACCCCGACCTAGCGGGAGGGCCCCCAGATACGCAGTATTTT. Its protein product is CASSDPDLAGGPPDTQYF.

This clone came up a few times. The gene calls are TRBV6-5 and TRBJ1-2; D is unresolved. This CDR3 has 13 amino acids. V lost 6 bases to trimming and J lost 7 bases, with 15 bases between them. Looked up from germline, CDR1 is MNHEY and CDR2 is SVGAGI. DNA for the CDR3: TGTGCCAGCAGCATCGAATCGGAGGGTGGCTACACCTTC. Protein sequence: CASSIESEGGYTF.

J is TRBJ1-5 and V is TRBV2; a possible D gene is TRBD1 (5 bases). The CDR3 is made up of 14 amino acids. Germline V gene lookup returns CDR1 SNHLY and CDR2 FYNNEI. The V gene lost 0 bases and the J gene lost 4 bases, with 7 bases spanning the gap. The CDR3 reads CASSEAQANQPQHF. DNA of the CDR3: TGTGCCAGCAGTGAAGCACAGGCTAATCAGCCCCAGCATTTT. Looking up the rest from reference TRBV2 and TRBJ1-5 gives the full variable domain: EPEVTQTPSHQVTQMGQEVILRCVPISNHLYFYWYRQILGQKVEFLVSFYNNEISEKSEIFDDQFSVERPDGSNFTLKIRSTKLEDSAMYFCASSEAQANQPQHFGDGTRLSIL.

This clone has only a few counts. The genes are TRBV7-9 and TRBJ1-5; D is uncertain. Germline V gives CDR1 SEHNR, CDR2 FQNEAQ (reference sequence). Trimming removed 6 bases from V and 4 bases from J, with 10 bases in between. The CDR3 runs 13 residues. The CDR3 nucleotides are TGTGCCAGCAGGGCGGCGGCTAATCAGCCCCAGCATTTT. It is translated as CASRAAANQPQHF. Looking up the rest from reference TRBV7-9 and TRBJ1-5 gives the full variable domain: DTGVSQNPRHKITKRGQNVTFRCDPISEHNRLYWYRQTLGQGPEFLTYFQNEAQLEKSRLLSDRFSAERPKGSFSTLEIQRTEQGDSAMYLCASRAAANQPQHFGDGTRLSIL.

The V and J genes are TRBV29-1 and TRBJ2-5; 8 positions agree with TRBD2. The CDR3 sequence is 12 residues long. Germline trimming cut 2 bases from V and 5 bases from J; bases unmatched to any gene: 1. Germline V gene sequence: CDR1 SQVTM, CDR2 ANQGSEA. CDR3 sequence: CSVEPGGETQYF. DNA of the CDR3: TGCAGCGTTGAACCGGGAGGGGAGACCCAGTACTTC.

V is TRBV18 and J is TRBJ2-1; 8 nucleotides align to TRBD2. Germline values: CDR1 KGHSH, CDR2 LQKENI. After removal of 4 bases from V and 6 bases from J, the junction contained 5 bases not matched to a gene. The CDR3 consists of 14 residues. The CDR3 here is CASSRGTSGNEQFF. The CDR3, as DNA: TGTGCCAGCTCACGCGGGACTAGTGGCAATGAGCAGTTCTTC. The full variable domain, in which reference TRBV18 and TRBJ2-1 provide the parts outside the CDR3, is NAGVMQNPRHLVRRRGQEARLRCSPMKGHSHVYWYRQLPEEGLKFMVYLQKENIIDESGMPKERFSAEFPKEGPSILRIQQVVRGDSAAYFCASSRGTSGNEQFFGPGTRLTVL.

This clone was observed once. The chain carries TRBV24-1 and TRBJ2-1; 9 bases match TRBD1. V lost 2 bases and J lost 4; bases outside the gene matches: 11. In germline, CDR1 is KGHDR, CDR2 SFDVKD. The CDR3 covers 18 residues. The CDR3 region is CATSDSKSGQGHYNEQFF. The CDR3, as DNA: TGTGCCACCAGTGATTCAAAATCGGGACAGGGTCATTACAATGAGCAGTTCTTC.

The V and J genes are TRBV3-1 (or the pseudogene TRBV3-2) and TRBJ2-3, with 7 bases that match TRBD2. This CDR3 has 15 residues. V lost 5 bases to trimming and J lost 2 bases; unmatched junction nucleotides: 7. Germline CDR1 LGHDT, CDR2 YNNKEL (reference sequence). The CDR3 sequence is CASSGGSGITDTQYF. CDR3 nucleotides: TGTGCCAGCAGCGGCGGGAGCGGGATCACAGATACGCAGTATTTT.

The chain uses TRBV27 and TRBJ1-2; D remains ambiguous. The CDR3 spans 17 residues. The germline V gene has CDR1 MNHEY and CDR2 SMNVEV (reference sequence). Trimming left V 3 bases short and J 3 bases short, with 20 bases between. CDR3 in DNA: TGTGCCAGCAGTTTGGTCCGGGTGCGTCTCGGGGACTATGGCTACACCTTC. Protein product: CASSLVRVRLGDYGYTF.

The chain carries TRBV3-1 (or the pseudogene TRBV3-2) and TRBJ2-2, with 7 positions matching TRBD2. The CDR3 loop spans 15 amino acids. V dropped 3 bases and J dropped 5; count of bases not matched to a gene: 6. The germline V gene has CDR1 LGHDT and CDR2 YNNKEL (reference sequence). This CDR3 is CASSQLREYTGELFF. Here the CDR3 DNA reads TGTGCCAGCAGCCAGCTGCGGGAGTATACCGGGGAGCTGTTTTTT.

V is TRBV24-1 and J is TRBJ2-7, with 7 bases identical to TRBD1. This CDR3 spans 15 amino acids. The germline V gene encodes CDR1 KGHDR and CDR2 SFDVKD. With 4 bases clipped from V and 0 bases from J, the junction kept 5 bases outside the gene matches. In DNA, the CDR3 is TGTGCCACCAGTGAAGGGACAGCGTCCTCCTACGAGCAGTACTTC. This sequence encodes CATSEGTASSYEQYF.

The chain links TRBV19 to TRBJ2-6; D unresolved. Trimming removed 4 bases at V and 0 bases at J, with 13 bases between. The CDR3 sequence is 17 residues long. Germline V CDR1 and CDR2: LNHDA, SQIVND (reference sequence). CDR3 region: CASSTFRGSSGANVLTF. DNA of the CDR3: TGTGCCAGTAGTACTTTCCGAGGTAGCTCTGGGGCCAACGTCCTGACTTTC.